The 27 T cell receptor beta chains reported below all come from one sample, sequenced in a study of molecular identifiers for immune sequencing clone quantification. TCRdb itself ran the PCR reads through MiXCR, one entry per CDR3 protein. There are fewer than 350,000 distinct CDR3 sequences in the sample; roughly a quarter occur only once, and around 0.74% lies in the top ten. The sample comprised naive CD8+ T cells from blood, with Jurkat cell RNA spiked in. The subset was: FACS-sorted CD8+CD4-CCR7+CD45RA+ naive T cells. These receptors came from a human donor in good health. Some libraries in this study had Jurkat cell RNA spiked in.

This clonotype was counted many times. The chain couples TRBV7-6 to TRBJ2-7; no firm D call. Germline CDR1 is SGHVS and CDR2 is FNYEAQ. The CDR3 consists of 16 residues. V was cut by 4 bases and J by 3 bases, with 19 bases left in between. Written as DNA, the CDR3 is TGTGCCAGCAGCTCTAATACGAGAACCGGAGACTACGAGCAGTACTTC. Amino acid sequence: CASSSNTRTGDYEQYF. The complete variable domain, with remaining parts taken from reference TRBV7-6 and TRBJ2-7, reads GAGVSQSPRYKVTKRGQDVALRCDPISGHVSLYWYRQALGQGPEFLTYFNYEAQQDKSGLPNDRFSAERPEGSISTLTIQRTEQRDSAMYRCASSSNTRTGDYEQYFGPGTRLTVT.

The chain is built from TRBV13 and TRBJ2-1, with D tentatively TRBD1 (5 bases). Trimming pared 7 bases from V and 6 bases from J, leaving 13 bases between. Germline V gene sequence: CDR1 PRHDT, CDR2 FYEKMQ (reference sequence). The CDR3 has 13 residues. CDR3 in amino acids: CASNVYRTNEQFF. The DNA for the CDR3 is TGTGCCAGCAACGTTTACAGGACCAATGAGCAGTTCTTC.

Note on this clonotype: This clone may be a read error of a much larger clone one base away. The J gene is TRBJ1-1, the V gene TRBV29-1; TRBD1 agrees at 7 bases. Germline V gives CDR1 SQVTM, CDR2 ANQGSEA. The CDR3 is 15 amino acids. CDR3: CSVEDPDRANAEAFF. The CDR3 DNA follows: TGCAGCGTTGAAGATCCCGACAGGGCGAACGCTGAAGCTTTCTTT. Full variable domain (rest looked up from reference TRBV29-1 and TRBJ1-1): SAVISQKPSRDICQRGTSLTIQCQVDSQVTMMFWYRQQPGQSLTLIATANQGSEATYESGFVIDKFPISRPNLTFSTLTVSNMSPEDSSIYLCSVEDPDRANAEAFFGQGTRLTVV.

The chain recombines TRBV21-1 with TRBJ2-4; TRBD1 reflects the table's D call only, with no check against the DNA. TRBV21-1 is flagged as a pseudogene. CDR3 length: 16 residues. The CDR3 DNA follows: TGTGCCAGCGGCAAAGAAGACGGGACAGGGGTTAGCATTCAGTACTTC. Amino acid sequence: CASGKEDGTGVSIQYF.

This clonotype was found once. A much larger clone differs by one base, so this may be a read error. V gene TRBV12-3 or TRBV12-4 combines with J gene TRBJ1-4, with 11 positions matching TRBD1. The V segment lost 6 bases and the J segment 0 bases; nucleotides outside the gene matches: 6. This CDR3 contains 17 residues. The CDR3 spells CASSRDRGSATNEKLFF. The CDR3 coding sequence is TGTGCCAGCAGCCGGGACAGGGGGTCGGCAACTAATGAAAAACTGTTTTTT.

There are many counts of this clonotype. The chain has TRBV7-2 and TRBJ1-5; maybe TRBD1 (5 bases). With 4 bases removed from V and 0 bases from J, the gap between germline ends came to 16 bases. Germline V lookup: CDR1 SGHTA, CDR2 FQGNSA. The CDR3 covers 17 residues. CDR3 sequence reads: CASSSGEGPISNQPQHF. CDR3 DNA: TGTGCCAGCAGCTCCGGGGAGGGGCCGATTAGCAATCAGCCCCAGCATTTT.

This clonotype has ten or more counts. The CDR3 DNA reads as TGTGCCAGCAGTTACTCGATGGGACAGGGGAACGAGCAGTACTTC. The encoded protein is CASSYSMGQGNEQYF. This chain links TRBV6-5 with TRBJ2-7; 10 nucleotides align to TRBD1. The CDR3 extends over 15 amino acids. After removal of 0 bases from V and 5 bases from J, the junction contained 4 bases not matched to a gene. The germline V gene encodes CDR1 MNHEY and CDR2 SVGAGI.

Regarding this clonotype: This could be a read error, since a much larger clone is one nucleotide away. The CDR3 ends on some other residue instead of the conserved phenylalanine or tryptophan, so this is likely a read error. V and J are TRBV4-1 and TRBJ2-7; D tentatively reads TRBD1 or TRBD2 (5 bases each). V was shortened by 6 bases and J by 5 bases, with 14 bases between the two germline ends. The CDR3 totals 13 residues. Germline CDR1 reads MGHRA; CDR2 reads YSYEKL. CDR3 in amino acids: CASRGRSRDEQYL. Written as DNA, the CDR3 is TGCGCCAGCAGGGGACGGAGTCGCGACGAGCAGTACTTA.

This rearrangement joins TRBV19 to TRBJ2-3, with TRBD2 matching over 7 bases. Looked up from germline, CDR1 is LNHDA and CDR2 is SQIVND (reference sequence). This CDR3 is built from 14 residues. V lost 3 bases to trimming and J lost 5 bases; unmatched junction nucleotides: 5. CDR3 coding DNA: TGTGCCAGTAGTATCGGGACTACGCAAGATACGCAGTATTTT. The encoded protein is CASSIGTTQDTQYF.

This clonotype was counted many times. V is TRBV7-8 and J is TRBJ2-3; 7 positions agree with TRBD1. J lost 3 bases, V lost 5 bases, and 5 bases had no gene match. The CDR3 is made up of 14 amino acids. Germline CDR1 SGHVS, CDR2 FQNEAQ. CDR3 nucleotides: TGTGCCAGCAGCCCGAGACAGGGTACAGATACGCAGTATTTT. This codes for CASSPRQGTDTQYF.

On this clonotype: It is likely a read error: a sequence one base away is far more abundant. The V call is TRBV7-9, the J call TRBJ1-5; D remains unclear. The last part of the DNA fits TRBJ2-3 better; the J call may be wrong. The CDR3 extends over 12 amino acids. Germline loops: CDR1 SEHNR, CDR2 FQNEAQ (reference sequence). Here the CDR3 reads CASSLANQPQYF. As DNA, the CDR3 is TGTGCCAGCAGCTTAGCCAATCAGCCCCAGTATTTT.

This clonotype was seen a handful of times. The V and J genes are TRBV6-2 or TRBV6-3 and TRBJ1-5, with 8 bases aligning to TRBD1. Germline loops: CDR1 MNHEY, CDR2 SVGEGT. This CDR3 has 15 amino acids. Unmatched junction bases numbered 5, after V lost 5 bases and J lost 2 bases. CDR3 protein: CASSPGGAGNQPQHF. CDR3 bases: TGTGCCAGCAGTCCAGGGGGCGCGGGCAATCAGCCCCAGCATTTT.

The gene calls are TRBV4-3 and TRBJ1-2; 9 bases fit TRBD1. CDR3 size: 15 residues. The V gene's germline CDR1 is LGHNA and CDR2 YSLEER. Trimming removed 2 bases from V and 1 base from J; junction bases left unmatched: 2. The CDR3 loop reads CASSQRQGGNYGYTF. Here the CDR3 DNA reads TGCGCCAGCAGCCAACGACAGGGGGGTAACTATGGCTACACCTTC.

Regarding this clonotype: This sequence may be a read error, since a much larger clone differs from it by one base. The gene calls are TRBV24-1 and TRBJ2-1; tentative D call: TRBD1 (6 bases). Between the trimmed V and J ends, which lost 5 bases and 9 bases, there was a span of 10 bases. Germline assignment: CDR1 KGHDR and CDR2 SFDVKD. The CDR3 totals 12 residues. The CDR3, as DNA: TGTGCCACCAGTGGTTTAGGGGGTGAGCAGTTCTTC. Its translation is CATSGLGGEQFF.

The gene calls are TRBV11-2 and TRBJ1-1; D possibly corresponds to TRBD1 (6 bases). The V and J ends lost 4 bases and 5 bases respectively, with 11 bases between them. CDR3 length equals 13 residues. Per the germline V gene, CDR1 is SGHAT and CDR2 is FQNNGV. CDR3 DNA sequence: TGTGCCAGCAGCTCAGCAGGGGTAACTGAAGCTTTCTTT. Translating gives CASSSAGVTEAFF.

About this clonotype: A much larger clone lies a single base off, so this may be a read error. The rearrangement links TRBV7-2 to TRBJ2-7; 7 bases line up with TRBD1. The J segment lost 5 bases and the V segment lost 5 bases, leaving 12 bases of the junction unmatched. The CDR3 contains 15 residues. The germline CDR1 and CDR2 sequences are SGHTA and FQGNSA. The CDR3 DNA follows: TGTGCCAGCAGCACCTATGGGACAGCAGGCGACGAGCAGTACTTC. Translation gives CASSTYGTAGDEQYF.

Notes on this clonotype: Being one base from a much bigger clone, this may be a read error. The chain couples TRBV9 to TRBJ2-5; 7 nucleotides match TRBD2. CDR3 length equals 15 residues. V lost 5 bases, J lost 5 bases, and 12 bases stayed unmatched. Germline lookup yields CDR1 SGDLS and CDR2 YYNGEE. The CDR3 region is CASSFPGLSWETQYF. As DNA, the CDR3 is TGTGCCAGCAGTTTCCCGGGACTAAGTTGGGAGACCCAGTACTTC.

The rearrangement joins TRBV7-6 to TRBJ2-3, with D maybe TRBD2 (5 bases). The CDR3 length is 17 residues. The germline gives CDR1 SGHVS, CDR2 FNYEAQ. V gave up 5 bases and J gave up 0 bases, with 18 bases separating them. CDR3 nucleotides: TGTGCCAGCAGCGGCAACGAGGGCTCCAGTAGCACAGATACGCAGTATTTT. Translated: CASSGNEGSSSTDTQYF.

This clonotype was counted at least ten times. The chain joins TRBV5-1 to TRBJ1-1, with D unclear. Per the germline V gene, CDR1 is SGHRS and CDR2 is YFSETQ. The CDR3 consists of 13 residues. Trimming took off 0 bases at V and 3 bases at J, with 6 bases between the two ends. For the CDR3, the DNA is TGCGCCAGCAGCTTGGTCCTTGACACTGAAGCTTTCTTT. This codes for CASSLVLDTEAFF.

Of note for this clonotype: Being one base from a much bigger clone, this may be a read error. V and J are TRBV9 and TRBJ1-5, with D unresolved. The V gene's germline CDR1 is SGDLS and CDR2 YYNGEE. This CDR3 is built from 11 residues. CDR3 sequence reads: CANSGYQPQHF. The DNA of the CDR3 is TGTGCCAACAGCGGATATCAGCCCCAGCATTTT.

The sample holds many counts of this clonotype. The V gene is TRBV27, the J gene TRBJ1-5; perhaps TRBD1 as D (6 bases). This CDR3 is 12 amino acids long. Germline CDR1 reads MNHEY; CDR2 reads SMNVEV (reference sequence). V was cut by 5 bases and J by 6 bases, with 8 bases left in between. The CDR3 protein is CASSTQGQPQHF. DNA of the CDR3: TGTGCCAGCAGTACACAGGGTCAGCCCCAGCATTTT.

This clonotype was counted many times. In DNA, the CDR3 is TGTGCCAGCAGCTTCTCAGCAGGTTATAGCACAGATACGCAGTATTTT. It encodes CASSFSAGYSTDTQYF. The chain uses TRBV11-2 and TRBJ2-3; D gene ambiguous. Between the trimmed V and J ends, which lost 3 bases and 0 bases, there was a span of 13 bases. Germline V gene sequence: CDR1 SGHAT, CDR2 FQNNGV. CDR3 size: 16 residues.

This clonotype has just a few counts. The chain carries TRBV7-6 and TRBJ2-3; TRBD1 matches 8 bases. V gave up 5 bases and J gave up 4 bases; unmatched junction bases: 11. The CDR3 runs 16 residues. Germline-derived CDR1 and CDR2 are SGHVS and FNYEAQ. For the CDR3, the DNA is TGTGCCAGCAGCCCCCCGGGCAGGGGGCGTGCAGATACGCAGTATTTT. It translates to CASSPPGRGRADTQYF.

This clonotype appeared once. The V and J genes are TRBV7-9 and TRBJ1-2; D remains unclear. CDR3 length: 17 residues. Germline CDR1 SEHNR, CDR2 FQNEAQ (reference sequence). Deletions cut 6 bases from V and 0 bases from J, with 20 bases between. The CDR3 DNA is TGTGCCAGCAGACCACCCGTTGGGTTCCAAGCTAACTATGGCTACACCTTC. Amino acid sequence: CASRPPVGFQANYGYTF.

This clonotype was counted a few times. The chain recombines TRBV19 with TRBJ2-7; possibly TRBD1 or TRBD2 for D (5 bases each). This CDR3 comprises 14 residues. V lost 1 base and J 3 bases, leaving 10 bases between the germline ends. Germline V gene sequence: CDR1 LNHDA, CDR2 SQIVND (reference sequence). The CDR3 DNA follows: TGTGCCAGTAGTATAGCCGGGACGGTCTACGAGCAGTACTTC. This codes for CASSIAGTVYEQYF.

This clonotype has a handful of counts. The CDR3 nucleotides are TGTGCCAGCAGTTTATGGATGGGGGATGAGCAGTTCTTC. Encoded protein: CASSLWMGDEQFF. The V and J genes are TRBV27 and TRBJ2-1, with D perhaps TRBD1 or TRBD2 (5 bases each). The CDR3 has 13 amino acids. Germline values: CDR1 MNHEY, CDR2 SMNVEV (reference sequence). Trimming removed 1 base from V and 8 bases from J, with 9 bases in between.

The chain links TRBV12-3 or TRBV12-4 to TRBJ2-5, with TRBD1 as a possible D gene (6 bases). Trimming removed 2 bases from V and 3 bases from J, with 10 bases in between. The CDR3 is made up of 14 amino acids. The CDR3: CASSLYRDEETQYF. Here the CDR3 DNA reads TGTGCCAGCAGTTTATACAGGGACGAAGAGACCCAGTACTTC.